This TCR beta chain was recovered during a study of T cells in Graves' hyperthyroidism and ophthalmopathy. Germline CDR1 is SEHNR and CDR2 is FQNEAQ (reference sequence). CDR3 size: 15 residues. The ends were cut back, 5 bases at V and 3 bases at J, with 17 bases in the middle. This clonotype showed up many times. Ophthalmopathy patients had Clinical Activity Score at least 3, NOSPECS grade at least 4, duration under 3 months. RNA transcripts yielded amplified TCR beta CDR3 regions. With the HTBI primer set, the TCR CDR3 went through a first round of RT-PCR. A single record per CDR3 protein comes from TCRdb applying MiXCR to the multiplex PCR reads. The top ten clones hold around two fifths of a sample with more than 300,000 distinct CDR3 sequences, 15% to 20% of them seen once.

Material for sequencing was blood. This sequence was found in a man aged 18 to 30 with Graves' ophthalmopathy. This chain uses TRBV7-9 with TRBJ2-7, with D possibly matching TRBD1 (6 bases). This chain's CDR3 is CASSPAGARNYEQYF. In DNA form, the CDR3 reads TGTGCCAGCAGCCCCGCAGGGGCCCGCAACTACGAGCAGTACTTC.